The T cell receptor beta chain described here comes from a study of T cells in Graves' hyperthyroidism and ophthalmopathy. Study observations and caveats: Blood samples included most of the expanded thyroid clonotypes exceeding 0.001. Ophthalmopathy and stable hyperthyroidism were separated by a 13 V-J model.

Trimming cost V 5 bases and J 2 bases; bases outside gene matches: 5. CDR1 and CDR2 from the germline V gene are SEHNR and FQNEAQ (reference sequence). The CDR3 contains 15 residues. Each 10 ml fresh peripheral blood draw supplied the PBMCs. A remark on this clonotype: Its cognate antigen is unknown.

The CDR3 regions of TCR beta were amplified from RNA transcripts. When the TCR CDR3 underwent first-round RT-PCR, the HTBI primer set was used. Using its own MiXCR run on the multiplex PCR reads, TCRdb lists one record per CDR3 protein. The table shows around 300,000 distinct CDR3 sequences, with roughly 13% occurring only once. The clonotype was recovered from a woman between 40 and 50 years old with Graves' ophthalmopathy. This chain uses TRBV7-9 with TRBJ2-1; 8 bases line up with TRBD1. The sample consisted of blood. The CDR3 loop reads CASSTGTGPYNEQFF. The CDR3 DNA sequence: TGTGCCAGCAGCACCGGGACAGGTCCCTACAATGAGCAGTTCTTC. Full variable domain (remainder filled in from reference TRBV7-9 and TRBJ2-1): DTGVSQNPRHKITKRGQNVTFRCDPISEHNRLYWYRQTLGQGPEFLTYFQNEAQLEKSRLLSDRFSAERPKGSFSTLEIQRTEQGDSAMYLCASSTGTGPYNEQFFGPGTRLTVL.